This entry is about one T cell receptor beta chain. TCRdb's copy holds only in-frame clones and misses some; the assay was immunoSEQ multiplex PCR. Of over 120,000 clones detected, 80% to 90% appear once; the ten largest clones hold less than 10%. Trimming left V 5 bases short and J 4 bases short, with 9 bases between. The CDR3 spans 13 residues. Germline CDR1 and CDR2: SEHNR and FQNEAQ (reference sequence). The data stem from a study of blood T cell repertoires in COVID-19. The specimen sequenced was peripheral blood. The chain links TRBV7-9 to TRBJ1-3; unclear D gene. The receptor was isolated from a woman in her 50s with active or convalescent COVID-19. The CDR3 DNA reads TGTGCCAGCAGCCACAGCGGGGGAAACACCATATATTTT. This gives the protein CASSHSGGNTIYF.